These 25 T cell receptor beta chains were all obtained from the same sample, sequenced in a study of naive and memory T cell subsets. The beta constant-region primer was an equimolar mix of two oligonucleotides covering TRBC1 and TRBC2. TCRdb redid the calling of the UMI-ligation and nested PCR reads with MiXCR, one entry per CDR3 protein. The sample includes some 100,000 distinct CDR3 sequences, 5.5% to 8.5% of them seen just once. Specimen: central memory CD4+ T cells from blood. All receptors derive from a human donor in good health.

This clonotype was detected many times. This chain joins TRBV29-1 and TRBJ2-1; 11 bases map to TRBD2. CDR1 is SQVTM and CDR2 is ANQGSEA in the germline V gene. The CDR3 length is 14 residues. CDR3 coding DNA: TGCAGTGCTGCCGGGACTAGCGGAGGACATGAGCAGTTCTTC. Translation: CSAAGTSGGHEQFF.

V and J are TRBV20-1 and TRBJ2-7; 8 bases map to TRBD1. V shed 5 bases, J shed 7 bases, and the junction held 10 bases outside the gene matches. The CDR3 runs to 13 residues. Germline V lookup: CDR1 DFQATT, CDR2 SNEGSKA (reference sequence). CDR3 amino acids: CSASGTGLSEQYF. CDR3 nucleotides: TGCAGTGCTTCCGGGACAGGCCTCTCTGAGCAGTACTTC.

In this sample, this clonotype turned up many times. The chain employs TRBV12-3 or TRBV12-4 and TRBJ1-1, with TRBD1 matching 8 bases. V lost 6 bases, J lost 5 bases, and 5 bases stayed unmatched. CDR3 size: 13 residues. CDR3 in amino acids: CASSQGARTEAFF. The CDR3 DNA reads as TGTGCCAGCAGCCAGGGGGCTCGAACTGAAGCTTTCTTT.

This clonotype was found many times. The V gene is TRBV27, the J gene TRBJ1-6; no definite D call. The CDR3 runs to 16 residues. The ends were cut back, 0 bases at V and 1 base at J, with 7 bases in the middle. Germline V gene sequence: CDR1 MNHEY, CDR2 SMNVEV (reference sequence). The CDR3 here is CASSLSPLSYNSPLHF. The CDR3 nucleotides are TGTGCCAGCAGTTTATCTCCTCTATCCTATAATTCACCCCTCCACTTT.

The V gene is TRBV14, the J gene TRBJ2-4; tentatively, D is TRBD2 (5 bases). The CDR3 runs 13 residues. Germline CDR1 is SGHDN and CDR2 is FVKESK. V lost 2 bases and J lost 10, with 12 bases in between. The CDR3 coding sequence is TGTGCCAGCAGCCAAATAACTACGGGGATTCAGTACTTC. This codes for CASSQITTGIQYF.

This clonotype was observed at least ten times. The CDR3, as DNA: TGTGCCAGCAGCTTAGGTCTGGGTGGACAGGGAAGCACCGGGGAGCTGTTTTTT. Protein product: CASSLGLGGQGSTGELFF. V usage is TRBV7-2 and J usage is TRBJ2-2; 8 nucleotides match TRBD1. J lost 4 bases, V lost 1 base, and 11 bases had no gene match. The CDR3 runs to 18 residues. Germline assignment: CDR1 SGHTA and CDR2 FQGNSA.

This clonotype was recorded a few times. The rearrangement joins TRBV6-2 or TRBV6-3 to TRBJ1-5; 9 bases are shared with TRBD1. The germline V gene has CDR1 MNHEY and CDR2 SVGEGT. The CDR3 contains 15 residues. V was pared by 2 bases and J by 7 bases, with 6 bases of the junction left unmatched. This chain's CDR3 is CASSYGQGLSQPQHF. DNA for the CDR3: TGTGCCAGCAGTTACGGACAGGGGTTAAGCCAGCCCCAGCATTTT.

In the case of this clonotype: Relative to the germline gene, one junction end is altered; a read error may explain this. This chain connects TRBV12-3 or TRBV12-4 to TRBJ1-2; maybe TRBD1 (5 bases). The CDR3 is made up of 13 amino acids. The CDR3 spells CASSLERGNPPLF. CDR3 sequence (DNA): TGTGCCAGCAGTTTAGAGAGGGGCAACCCGCCCCTCTTC.

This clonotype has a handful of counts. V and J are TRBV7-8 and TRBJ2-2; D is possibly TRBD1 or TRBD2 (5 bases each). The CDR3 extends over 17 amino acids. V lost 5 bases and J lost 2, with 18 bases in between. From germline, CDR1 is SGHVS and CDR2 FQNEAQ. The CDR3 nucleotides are TGTGCCAGCAGCGCTCGTTCCGGGACCCTTAACACCGGGGAGCTGTTTTTT. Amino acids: CASSARSGTLNTGELFF. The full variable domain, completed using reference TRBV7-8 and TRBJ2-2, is GAGVSQSPRYKVAKRGQDVALRCDPISGHVSLFWYQQALGQGPEFLTYFQNEAQLDKSGLPSDRFFAERPEGSVSTLKIQRTQQEDSAVYLCASSARSGTLNTGELFFGEGSRLTVL.

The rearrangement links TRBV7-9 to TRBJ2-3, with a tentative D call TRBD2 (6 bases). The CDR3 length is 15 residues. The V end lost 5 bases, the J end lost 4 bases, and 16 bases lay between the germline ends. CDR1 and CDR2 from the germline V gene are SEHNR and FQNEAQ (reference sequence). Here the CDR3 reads CASSTASAGPDTQYF. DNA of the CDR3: TGTGCCAGCAGCACGGCTAGCGCTGGCCCAGATACGCAGTATTTT.

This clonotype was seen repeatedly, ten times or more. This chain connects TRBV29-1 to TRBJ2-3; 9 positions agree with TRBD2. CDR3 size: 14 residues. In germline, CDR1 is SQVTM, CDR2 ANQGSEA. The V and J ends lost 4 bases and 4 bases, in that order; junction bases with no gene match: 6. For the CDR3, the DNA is TGCAGCGTTGCGGGCGGGAGGGGGTCAGATACGCAGTATTTT. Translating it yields CSVAGGRGSDTQYF.

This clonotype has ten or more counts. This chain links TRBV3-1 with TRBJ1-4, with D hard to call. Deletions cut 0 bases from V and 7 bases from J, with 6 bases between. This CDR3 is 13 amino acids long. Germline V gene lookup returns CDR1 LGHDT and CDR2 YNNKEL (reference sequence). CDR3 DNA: TGTGCCAGCAGCCAAGATGGCGGTGAAAAACTGTTTTTT. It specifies CASSQDGGEKLFF.

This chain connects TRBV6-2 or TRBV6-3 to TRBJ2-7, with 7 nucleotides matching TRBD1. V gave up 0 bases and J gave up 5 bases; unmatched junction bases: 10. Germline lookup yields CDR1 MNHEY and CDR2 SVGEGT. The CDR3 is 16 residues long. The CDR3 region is CASSYSFTGVGNEQYF. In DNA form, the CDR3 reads TGTGCCAGCAGTTACTCTTTCACAGGGGTTGGGAACGAGCAGTACTTC.

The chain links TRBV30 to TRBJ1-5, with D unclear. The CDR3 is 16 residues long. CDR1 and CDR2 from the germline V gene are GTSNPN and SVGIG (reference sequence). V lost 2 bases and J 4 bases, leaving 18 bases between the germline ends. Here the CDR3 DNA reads TGTGCCTGGAGTTTCCACACCCCTTCGGGGAATCAGCCCCAGCATTTT. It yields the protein CAWSFHTPSGNQPQHF.

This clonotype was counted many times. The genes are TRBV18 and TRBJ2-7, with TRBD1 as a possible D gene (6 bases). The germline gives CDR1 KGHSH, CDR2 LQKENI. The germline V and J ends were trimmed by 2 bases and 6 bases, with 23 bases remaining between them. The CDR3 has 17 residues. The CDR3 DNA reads TGTGCCAGCTCACCAACCGAATTCGGGACAAAGTACGTCGAGCAGTACTTC. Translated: CASSPTEFGTKYVEQYF.

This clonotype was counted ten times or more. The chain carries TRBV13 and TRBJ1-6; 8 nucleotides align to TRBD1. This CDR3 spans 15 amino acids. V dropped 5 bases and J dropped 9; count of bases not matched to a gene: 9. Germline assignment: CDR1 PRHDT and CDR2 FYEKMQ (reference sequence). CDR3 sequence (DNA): TGTGCCAGCAGCCACGGACAGGGAATTCCTTCACCCCTCCACTTT. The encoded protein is CASSHGQGIPSPLHF. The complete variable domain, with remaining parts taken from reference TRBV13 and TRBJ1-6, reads AAGVIQSPRHLIKEKRETATLKCYPIPRHDTVYWYQQGPGQDPQFLISFYEKMQSDKGSIPDRFSAQQFSDYHSELNMSSLELGDSALYFCASSHGQGIPSPLHFGNGTRLTVT.

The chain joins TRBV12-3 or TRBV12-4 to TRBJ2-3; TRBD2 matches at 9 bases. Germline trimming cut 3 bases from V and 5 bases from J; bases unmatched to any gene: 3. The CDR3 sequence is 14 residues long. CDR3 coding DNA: TGTGCCAGCAGTTTCCAGCGGGGGGTAGATACGCAGTATTTT. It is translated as CASSFQRGVDTQYF.

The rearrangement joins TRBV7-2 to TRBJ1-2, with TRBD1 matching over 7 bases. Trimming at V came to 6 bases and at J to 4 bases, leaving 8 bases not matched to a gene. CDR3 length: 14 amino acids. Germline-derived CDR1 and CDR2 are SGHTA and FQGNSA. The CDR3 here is CASSLNRGGYGYTF. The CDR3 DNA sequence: TGTGCCAGCAGTTTAAACAGGGGAGGCTATGGCTACACCTTC.

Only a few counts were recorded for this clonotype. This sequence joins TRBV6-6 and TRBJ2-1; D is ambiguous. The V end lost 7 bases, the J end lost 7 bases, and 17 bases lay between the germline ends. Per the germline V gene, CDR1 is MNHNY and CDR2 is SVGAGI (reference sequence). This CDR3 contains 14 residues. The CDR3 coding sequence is TGTGCCAGCACCCCCGACCCCCTTCGGAATGAGCAGTTCTTC. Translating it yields CASTPDPLRNEQFF.

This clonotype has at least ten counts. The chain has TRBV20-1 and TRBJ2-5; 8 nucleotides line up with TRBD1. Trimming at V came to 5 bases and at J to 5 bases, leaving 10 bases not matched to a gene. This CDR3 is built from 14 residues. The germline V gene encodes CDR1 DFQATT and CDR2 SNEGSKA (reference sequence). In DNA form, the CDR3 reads TGCAGTGCTCTCGAAGGGACAGGCGGTGAGACCCAGTACTTC. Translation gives CSALEGTGGETQYF.

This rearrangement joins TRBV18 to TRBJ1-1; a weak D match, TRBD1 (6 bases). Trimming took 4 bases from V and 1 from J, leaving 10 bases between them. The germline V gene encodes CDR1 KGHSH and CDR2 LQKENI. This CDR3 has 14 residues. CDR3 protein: CASSQTGRNTEAFF. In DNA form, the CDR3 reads TGTGCCAGCTCACAGACAGGCAGGAACACTGAAGCTTTCTTT.

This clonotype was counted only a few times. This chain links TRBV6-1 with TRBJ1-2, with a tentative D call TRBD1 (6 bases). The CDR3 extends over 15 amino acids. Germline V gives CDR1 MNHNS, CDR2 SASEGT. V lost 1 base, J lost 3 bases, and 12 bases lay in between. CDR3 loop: CASSEGGASDYGYTF. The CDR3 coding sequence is TGTGCCAGCAGTGAAGGGGGGGCGTCGGACTATGGCTACACCTTC.

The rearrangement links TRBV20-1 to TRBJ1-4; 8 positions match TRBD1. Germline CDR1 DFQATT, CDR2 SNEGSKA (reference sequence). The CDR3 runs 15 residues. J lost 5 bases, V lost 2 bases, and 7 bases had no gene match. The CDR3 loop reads CSARLTGARNEKLFF. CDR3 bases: TGCAGTGCTAGACTGACAGGGGCCCGAAATGAAAAACTGTTTTTT.

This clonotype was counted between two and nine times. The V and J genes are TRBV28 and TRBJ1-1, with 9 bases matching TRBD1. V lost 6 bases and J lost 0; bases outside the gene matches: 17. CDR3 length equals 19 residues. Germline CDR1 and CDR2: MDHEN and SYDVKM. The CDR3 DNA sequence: TGTGCCAGCAGGGGACACGGACAGGGGCGCCTCACAATGAACACTGAAGCTTTCTTT. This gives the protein CASRGHGQGRLTMNTEAFF.

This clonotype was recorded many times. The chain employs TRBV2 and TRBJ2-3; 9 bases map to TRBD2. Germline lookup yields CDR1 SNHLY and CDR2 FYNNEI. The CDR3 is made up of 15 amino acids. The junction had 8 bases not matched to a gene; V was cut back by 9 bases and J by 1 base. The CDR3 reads CASTRRTSGTDTQYF. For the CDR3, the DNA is TGTGCCAGTACAAGGAGGACTAGCGGCACAGATACGCAGTATTTT.